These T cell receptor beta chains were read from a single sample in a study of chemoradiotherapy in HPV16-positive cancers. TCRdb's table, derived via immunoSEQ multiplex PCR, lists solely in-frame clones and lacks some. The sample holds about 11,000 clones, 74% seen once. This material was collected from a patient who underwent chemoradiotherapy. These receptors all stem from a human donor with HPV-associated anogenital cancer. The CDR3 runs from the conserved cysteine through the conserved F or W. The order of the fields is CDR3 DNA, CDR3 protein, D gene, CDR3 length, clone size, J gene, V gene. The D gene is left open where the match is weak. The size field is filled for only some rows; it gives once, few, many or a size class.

TGTGCCAGCAGCTTTGGTAGTTCCCCCAAAGAGACCCAGTACTTC | CASSFGSSPKETQYF | . | 15 | . | TRBJ2-5 | TRBV7-2
TGTGCCAGCAGGGGGGGGCGCACAGATACGCAGTATTTT | CASRGGRTDTQYF | . | 13 | . | TRBJ2-3 | TRBV21-1
TGTGCCAGCAGTTACTCATCCGCCGGGACAGATGGCTACACCTTC | CASSYSSAGTDGYTF | TRBD1 | 15 | . | TRBJ1-2 | TRBV6-6
TGCGCCAGCAGCCGCTTCCTAGCGGGGGGCTCCTACAATGAGCAGTTCTTC | CASSRFLAGGSYNEQFF | TRBD2 | 17 | . | TRBJ2-1 | TRBV4-3
TGCGCCAGCAGCCAAGTGGGAGTTGCAACTAATGAAAAACTGTTTTTT | CASSQVGVATNEKLFF | . | 16 | . | TRBJ1-4 | TRBV4-1
TGCGCCAGCAGCCAAGTATTGGGGGTTGAGTATGGCTACACCTTC | CASSQVLGVEYGYTF | . | 15 | . | TRBJ1-2 | TRBV4-3
TGTGCCAGCAGGGCTCCGGGACAGATATACAATGAGCAGTTCTTC | CASRAPGQIYNEQFF | TRBD1 | 15 | . | TRBJ2-1 | TRBV28
TGTGCCAGCAGTTACTATCCGGGACGAGGGAATGAAGCTTTCTTT | CASSYYPGRGNEAFF | . | 15 | . | TRBJ1-1 | TRBV6-5
TGTGCCAGCAGCGTCCTCATGGGACCGCGACGGCGGCCCCAGCATTTT | CASSVLMGPRRRPQHF | . | 16 | once | TRBJ1-5 | TRBV5-8
TGTGCCAGCAGCCCTCGACAGGGGGCTACAGATACGCAGTATTTT | CASSPRQGATDTQYF | TRBD1 | 15 | once | TRBJ2-3 | TRBV11-3
TGCGCCAGCCGAGTCGGGGGGGGATCCACTGAAGCTTTCTTT | CASRVGGGSTEAFF | . | 14 | . | TRBJ1-1 | TRBV5-1
TGTGCCAGCAGCTCGGACAGGGGGCGAGTCACTGAAGCTTTCTTT | CASSSDRGRVTEAFF | TRBD1 | 15 | . | TRBJ1-1 | TRBV5-6
TGTGCCTGGAGTGACCCCGGGACAGGTGGAGGAAGTGAGCAGTTCTTC | CAWSDPGTGGGSEQFF | TRBD1 | 16 | . | TRBJ2-1 | TRBV30
TGTGCCAGCAGCTACCGGGACAGGGTCTCCTACGAGCAGTACTTC | CASSYRDRVSYEQYF | TRBD1 | 15 | . | TRBJ2-7 | TRBV7-8
TGTGCCAGCAGCCCGGGACTAGCGGGAGTGGCAGATACGCAGTATTTT | CASSPGLAGVADTQYF | TRBD2 | 16 | . | TRBJ2-3 | TRBV7-9
TGTGCCACCAGCAGAGATCGGGGTACAGGGTGGGCTTTCTTT | CATSRDRGTGWAFF | . | 14 | few | TRBJ1-1 | TRBV15
TGTGCCAGCAGCTTGGTGTGGCAGGGTAGTTCCCAGTACTTC | CASSLVWQGSSQYF | . | 14 | . | TRBJ2-5 | TRBV5-6
TGTGCCAGCAGTATCGGACAGGGACAAGAGACCCAGTACTTC | CASSIGQGQETQYF | TRBD1 | 14 | . | TRBJ2-5 | TRBV27
TGTGCCAGCTGGACTAGCGACCTCTCCTACAATGAGCAGTTCTTC | CASWTSDLSYNEQFF | TRBD2 | 15 | . | TRBJ2-1 | TRBV2
TGTGCCTGGAGTGTAGTAGCGGGAGGTAGCACAGATACGCAGTATTTT | CAWSVVAGGSTDTQYF | TRBD2 | 16 | . | TRBJ2-3 | TRBV30
TGTGCCAGCAGGCTAAGAGGAAAACTGTTTTTT | CASRLRGKLFF | . | 11 | . | TRBJ1-4 | TRBV7-2
TGTGCCATCGGGGGGGACATCTATGGCTACACCTTC | CAIGGDIYGYTF | . | 12 | few | TRBJ1-2 | TRBV10-3
TGTGCCAGCAGCTCGGGCCTGGTGAGGGCCTTC | CASSSGLVRAF | . | 11 | . | TRBJ1-2 | TRBV7-9
TGTGCCAGCAGTTCCCCGATGTGGAGTCAGCCCCAGCATTTT | CASSSPMWSQPQHF | . | 14 | few | TRBJ1-5 | TRBV28
TGCGCCAGCAGCGTAGGGATAAGAGGAAATTCACCCCTCCACTTT | CASSVGIRGNSPLHF | . | 15 | few | TRBJ1-6 | TRBV5-1
TGTGCCAGCAGCTTATCCAGGCCGAACACTGAAGCTTTCTTT | CASSLSRPNTEAFF | . | 14 | . | TRBJ1-1 | TRBV7-2
TGTGCCAGCAGAAAACAGGGGGCTACAGATACGCAGTATTTT | CASRKQGATDTQYF | TRBD1 | 14 | . | TRBJ2-3 | TRBV6-4
TGTGCCAGCAGCTTTTCGAACACCGGGGAGCTGTTTTTT | CASSFSNTGELFF | . | 13 | . | TRBJ2-2 | TRBV11-2
TGTGCCAGCAGTGAAAACAGGGGGCGCAGTCAAGACTATGGCTACACCTTC | CASSENRGRSQDYGYTF | TRBD1 | 17 | . | TRBJ1-2 | TRBV6-1
TGTGCCAGCAGGCCCAGTAGTGCCTACAATGAGCAGTTCTTC | CASRPSSAYNEQFF | . | 14 | . | TRBJ2-1 | TRBV2
TGCGCCAGCAGCTTGGCCCCTCGCCGGGGAGCTAATTCACCCCTCCACTTT | CASSLAPRRGANSPLHF | . | 17 | . | TRBJ1-6 | TRBV5-1
TGCGCCAGCAGCCAAAACAGGGCTGCGAACACTGAAGCTTTCTTT | CASSQNRAANTEAFF | . | 15 | . | TRBJ1-1 | TRBV4-3
TGTGCCAGCGGGCAGGGAGGGGGTAGCTATGGCTACACCTTC | CASGQGGGSYGYTF | . | 14 | . | TRBJ1-2 | TRBV7-9
TGTGCCAGCAGGGGTTTTAGGGGATCATACAATGAAGCTTTCTTT | CASRGFRGSYNEAFF | . | 15 | few | TRBJ1-1 | TRBV25-1
TGTGCCAGAAGCTCCCGACATGACAGAACTAATGAAAAACTGTTTTTT | CARSSRHDRTNEKLFF | . | 16 | . | TRBJ1-4 | TRBV7-5
TGCGCCAGCAGCATCACTCCAGAGGCGGGCTATGGCTACACCTTC | CASSITPEAGYGYTF | . | 15 | . | TRBJ1-2 | TRBV4-3
TGTGCCAGCAGTGGGGAGAGGCAAGAGACCCAGTACTTC | CASSGERQETQYF | . | 13 | . | TRBJ2-5 | TRBV2
TGTGCCAGCAGCCGGGGGGACTCGCCCAGCACAGATACGCAGTATTTT | CASSRGDSPSTDTQYF | TRBD2 | 16 | . | TRBJ2-3 | TRBV5-8
TGTGCCAGCAGTTTCGTTAGCGGGAGAGAGCCCTTCGAGCAGTACTTC | CASSFVSGREPFEQYF | TRBD2 | 16 | . | TRBJ2-7 | TRBV6-6
TGTGCCAGCAGCTCCGGGACCTCTGGGGCCAACGTCCTGACTTTC | CASSSGTSGANVLTF | . | 15 | . | TRBJ2-6 | TRBV27
TGTGCCAGCAGCTTACACGGGGGGGTGTACACCGGGGAGCTGTTTTTT | CASSLHGGVYTGELFF | TRBD2 | 16 | . | TRBJ2-2 | TRBV7-2
TGTGCCAGCAGCCCGCTTGGGAGCTCCTACAATGAGCAGTTCTTC | CASSPLGSSYNEQFF | . | 15 | . | TRBJ2-1 | TRBV13
TGTGCCAGCAGCCAACCGGGCCTTTATACCGGGGAGCTGTTTTTT | CASSQPGLYTGELFF | . | 15 | . | TRBJ2-2 | TRBV11-3
TGTGCCAGCAGTGCCGGGACTAACAATGAGCAGTTCTTC | CASSAGTNNEQFF | TRBD2 | 13 | . | TRBJ2-1 | TRBV6-4
TGTGCCAGCAGCCCTGCGACTAGCGGGGGGGCGAGGCGGACCCAGTACTTC | CASSPATSGGARRTQYF | TRBD2 | 17 | . | TRBJ2-5 | TRBV28
TGTGCCACCAGCAGAGGGGACCCGGGTGGTGAGCAGTTCTTC | CATSRGDPGGEQFF | . | 14 | few | TRBJ2-1 | TRBV15
TGTGCCAGCAGCTACTCGGCAGGGACTAATGAAAAACTGTTTTTT | CASSYSAGTNEKLFF | . | 15 | . | TRBJ1-4 | TRBV6-5
TGTGCCCTGGGACTAGCGGGAGGGGAGCAGTTCTTC | CALGLAGGEQFF | TRBD2 | 12 | few | TRBJ2-1 | TRBV11-2